This T cell receptor (beta chain) comes out of a study of cytomegalovirus exposure and HLA in healthy donors. Primers: 60 Vbeta forward and 13 Jbeta reverse. Sequenced by immunoSEQ multiplex PCR; TCRdb stores in-frame clones only, minus some. Found here are approximately 200,000 clones, almost 85% of them singletons; the top ten hold 0.26%. Looked up from germline, CDR1 is SGHRS and CDR2 is YFSETQ. V was clipped by 8 bases and J by 9 bases; unmatched bases: 14. The CDR3 has 16 amino acids. The gene calls are TRBV5-1 and TRBJ2-1, with 13 bases lining up with TRBD2. The sequenced material came from PBMCs. The sequence came from a boy aged 5-17 years in good health and CMV-seronegative. The CDR3 protein is CASTIQTSGGAGEQFF. CDR3 sequence (DNA): TGCGCCAGTACCATCCAAACTAGCGGGGGGGCCGGTGAGCAGTTCTTC.